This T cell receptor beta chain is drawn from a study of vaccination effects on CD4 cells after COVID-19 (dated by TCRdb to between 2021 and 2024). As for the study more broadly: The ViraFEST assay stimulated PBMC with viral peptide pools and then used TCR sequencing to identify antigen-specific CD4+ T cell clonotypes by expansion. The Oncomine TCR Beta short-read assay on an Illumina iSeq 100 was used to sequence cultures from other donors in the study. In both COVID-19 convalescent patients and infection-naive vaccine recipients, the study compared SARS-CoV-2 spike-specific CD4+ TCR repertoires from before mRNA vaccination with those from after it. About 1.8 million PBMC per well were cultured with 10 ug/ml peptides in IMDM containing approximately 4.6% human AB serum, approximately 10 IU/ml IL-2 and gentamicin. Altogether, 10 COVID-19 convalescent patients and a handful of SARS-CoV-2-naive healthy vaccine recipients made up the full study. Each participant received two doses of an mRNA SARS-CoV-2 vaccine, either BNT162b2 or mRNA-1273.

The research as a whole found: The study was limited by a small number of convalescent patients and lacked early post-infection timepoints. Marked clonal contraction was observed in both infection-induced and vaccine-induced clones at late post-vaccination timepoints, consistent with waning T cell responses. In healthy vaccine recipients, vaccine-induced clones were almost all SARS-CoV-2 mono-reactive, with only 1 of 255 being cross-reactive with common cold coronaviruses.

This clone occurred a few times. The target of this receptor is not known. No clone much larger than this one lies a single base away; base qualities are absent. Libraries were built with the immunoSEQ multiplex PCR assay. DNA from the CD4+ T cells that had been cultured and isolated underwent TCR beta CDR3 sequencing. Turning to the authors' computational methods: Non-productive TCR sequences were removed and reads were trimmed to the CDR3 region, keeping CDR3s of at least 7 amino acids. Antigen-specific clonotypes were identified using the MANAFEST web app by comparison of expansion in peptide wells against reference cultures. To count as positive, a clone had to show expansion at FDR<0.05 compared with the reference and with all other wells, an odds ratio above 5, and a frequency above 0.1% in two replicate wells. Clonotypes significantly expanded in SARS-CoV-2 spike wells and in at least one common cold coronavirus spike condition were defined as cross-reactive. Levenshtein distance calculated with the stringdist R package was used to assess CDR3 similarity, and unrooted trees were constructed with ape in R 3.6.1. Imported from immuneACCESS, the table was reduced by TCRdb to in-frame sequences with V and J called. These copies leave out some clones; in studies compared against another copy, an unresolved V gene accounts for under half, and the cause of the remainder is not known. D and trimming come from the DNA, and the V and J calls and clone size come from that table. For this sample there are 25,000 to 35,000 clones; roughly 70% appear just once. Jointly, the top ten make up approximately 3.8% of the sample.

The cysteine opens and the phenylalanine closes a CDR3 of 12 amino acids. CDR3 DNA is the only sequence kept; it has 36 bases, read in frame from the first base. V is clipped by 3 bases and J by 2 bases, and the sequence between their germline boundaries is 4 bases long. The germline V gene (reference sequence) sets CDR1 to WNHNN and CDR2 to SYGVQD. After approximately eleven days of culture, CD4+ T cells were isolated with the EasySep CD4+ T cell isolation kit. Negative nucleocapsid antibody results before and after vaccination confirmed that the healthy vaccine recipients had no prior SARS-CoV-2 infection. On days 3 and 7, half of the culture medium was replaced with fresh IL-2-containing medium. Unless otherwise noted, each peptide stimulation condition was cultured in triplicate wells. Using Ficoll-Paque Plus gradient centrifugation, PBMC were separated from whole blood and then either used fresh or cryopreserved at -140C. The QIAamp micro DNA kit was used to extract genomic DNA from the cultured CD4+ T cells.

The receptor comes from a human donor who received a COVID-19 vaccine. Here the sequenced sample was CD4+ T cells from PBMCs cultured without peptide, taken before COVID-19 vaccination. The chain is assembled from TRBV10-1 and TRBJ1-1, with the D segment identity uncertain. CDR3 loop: CASSDSNTEAFF. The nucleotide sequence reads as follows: TGCGCCAGCAGTGACAGCAACACTGAAGCTTTCTTT.